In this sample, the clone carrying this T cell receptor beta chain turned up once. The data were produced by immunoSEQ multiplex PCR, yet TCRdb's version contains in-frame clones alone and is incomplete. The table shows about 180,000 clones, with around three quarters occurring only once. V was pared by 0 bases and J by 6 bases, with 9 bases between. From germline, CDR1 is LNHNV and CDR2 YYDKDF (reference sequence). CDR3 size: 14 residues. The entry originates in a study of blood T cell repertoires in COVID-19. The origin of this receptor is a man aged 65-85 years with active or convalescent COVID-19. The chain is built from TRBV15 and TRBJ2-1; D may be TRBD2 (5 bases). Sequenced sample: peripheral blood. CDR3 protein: CATSRDRGPNEQFF. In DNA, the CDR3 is TGTGCCACCAGCAGAGATCGAGGGCCCAATGAGCAGTTCTTC.